The sequence of this T cell receptor (beta chain) was determined in a study of cytomegalovirus exposure and HLA in healthy donors. The wider study: A data release that came early held tens of millions of unique TCRs from HLA-typed donors. Overall study results and limits: The study carried out a later analysis of TCR beta sequences. It associated under 20,000 of them with specific HLA alleles at a false discovery rate of 0.05.

Primers included in the PCR were 60 Vbeta and 13 Jbeta primers. Some clones are missing from TCRdb's copy, which holds only in-frame ones; the method was immunoSEQ multiplex PCR. Seen here are 100,000 to 150,000 clones, roughly 71% observed once, and the top ten hold about 4.4%. Healthy bone marrow donors supplied every sample. There are 15 residues in the CDR3. With 5 bases removed from V and 0 bases from J, the gap between germline ends came to 11 bases. CDR1 is MNHNS, CDR2 SASEGT, per germline. In the case of this clone: The antigen remains unidentified.

This clonotype originated in a woman aged 50 to 60 in good health and CMV-seropositive. The sequenced material came from PBMCs. The chain employs TRBV6-1 and TRBJ1-5; D gene ambiguous. CDR3 in DNA: TGTGCCAGCAGTCTACAGAGATATAGCAATCAGCCCCAGCATTTT. Translating gives CASSLQRYSNQPQHF.